This TCR beta chain was documented in a study of OX40 agonist ivuxolimab in advanced cancers. In the study overall: Ivuxolimab, which targeted the costimulatory receptor OX40 (CD134), was an agonistic, fully human IgG2 monoclonal antibody. Intravenous ivuxolimab was administered to patients every 2 weeks at six dose levels: 0.01, 0.1, 0.3, 1.5, 3 and 10 mg/kg. Among the roughly 50 dose-escalation patients, about 19 had hepatocellular carcinoma, 15 or so melanoma, 9 renal cell carcinoma and 9 head and neck cancer. In the dose-escalation cohort, 82.7% of patients were male, and the mean age was around 65 years with a range of roughly 20 to 80. Prior anti-PD-1, anti-PD-L1 or anti-CTLA-4 therapy was permitted, and 30% to 50% of dose-escalation patients had received checkpoint inhibitors. Partial responses were achieved by three dose-escalation patients, of whom one had hepatocellular carcinoma and two had cutaneous melanoma. The purpose of peripheral TCRbeta sequencing was to test whether ivuxolimab changed TCR sequence diversity and led to clonal T-cell expansion. The paper describes the monotherapy dose-escalation part (N of about 52 patients) of the phase I trial of ivuxolimab. Study-level results and caveats: Which antigens the clonally expanded peripheral T cells were specific for was not determined. Low levels of normalized T-cell clonal expansion were also seen in some patients who did not respond. In the 0.1-3.0 mg/kg groups, partial responders were among the patients with the lowest normalized peripheral clonal expansion, particularly in CD8+ T cells. After ivuxolimab, expanded clones were on average more numerous among CD8+ T cells than among CD4+ T cells. Clonal expansion of both CD4+ and CD8+ blood T cells was observed from baseline to week 6 at doses 0.1 to 3.0 mg/kg.

The trial excluded patients who had a history of autoimmune disease or were on systemic immunosuppression. Peripheral blood for TCR sequencing was drawn from every dose cohort at baseline, at cycle 4 day 1 and at cycle 7 day 1. Samples came from an open-label, multicenter, first-in-human phase I dose-escalation trial of ivuxolimab. The trial enrolled adults with locally advanced or metastatic head and neck squamous cell, hepatocellular, melanoma or renal cell carcinoma. Before TCR sequencing, CD4+ and CD8+ T cells were separately sorted from peripheral blood. Of note for this clone: The clone's antigen remains unknown. Base quality data are lacking; no much larger clone is found one base away.

For sequencing of the TCRbeta CDR3 region, genomic DNA was extracted from the sorted cells. TCRbeta CDR3 regions were sequenced using the immunoSEQ Assay. Sourced from immuneACCESS, this table was stored by TCRdb with only in-frame sequences that have V and J called. A share of the clones is absent; for the studies checked, an unresolved V gene accounts for under half, and the remainder has no known explanation. In this sample the table shows 75,000 to 80,000 clones, more than 70% of which occur a single time. Together, the top ten hold about 0.8% of the sample. The trim is 3 bases for V and 4 bases for J, with a gap of 9 bases between the germline ends. The CDR3 numbers 14 residues from cysteine through phenylalanine. Here the CDR3 DNA is all that survives: 42 bases in frame from base 1. CDR1 and CDR2, looked up from the germline V gene, are MNHNS and SASEGT.

The receptor chain draws on TRBV6-1 and TRBJ2-2; the D gene remains uncertain. The sequence was collected from an adult with an advanced solid tumor such as melanoma, head and neck, liver or kidney cancer. Specimen: CD4+ or CD8+ T cells sorted from blood, collected in a trial of the OX40 agonist ivuxolimab. CDR3 sequence: CASSEDSFTGELFF. The DNA sequence follows: TGTGCCAGCAGTGAGGATAGCTTCACCGGGGAGCTGTTTTTT.